This is a list of T cell receptor beta chains from one sample in a study of cytomegalovirus exposure and HLA in healthy donors. Data came from immunoSEQ multiplex PCR; TCRdb stores just in-frame clones and leaves some out. The sample holds over 250,000 clones, roughly two thirds seen once. The sequenced sample consisted of PBMCs. The origin of the receptors is a female donor in good health and CMV-seronegative. The CDR3 runs from the conserved cysteine through the conserved F or W. Each record gives: J gene, clone size, D gene, V gene, CDR3 protein, CDR3 DNA. D genes are given only for firm matches. Expanded clones are given a class, and other clones once, few, many or no size at all.

TRBJ2-3 | - | TRBD2 | TRBV5-1 | CASSLFDSGRETQYF | TGCGCCAGCAGCTTGTTTGATAGCGGGAGGGAGACGCAGTATTTT
TRBJ2-7 | once | - | TRBV2 | CASSEDRKFYEQYF | TGTGCCAGCAGTGAAGACAGAAAATTCTACGAGCAGTACTTC
TRBJ2-3 | - | TRBD2 | TRBV30 | CAWSLGRGGRGTDTQYF | TGTGCCTGGAGTTTGGGGAGGGGAGGAAGGGGCACAGATACGCAGTATTTT
TRBJ1-4 | - | - | TRBV7-8 | CASSFSQGRGGKLFF | TGTGCCAGCAGCTTTTCACAGGGTAGAGGTGGAAAACTGTTTTTT
TRBJ2-7 | - | - | TRBV27 | CATKLGDGQYF | TGTGCCACCAAGCTAGGGGATGGGCAGTACTTC
TRBJ2-4 | - | TRBD1 | TRBV11-2 | CASSQSTGTGRNIQYF | TGTGCCAGCAGCCAATCAACCGGGACAGGGCGGAACATTCAGTACTTC
TRBJ2-7 | few | - | TRBV7-9 | CSSSPGGYEQYF | TGTTCCAGCAGCCCCGGGGGCTACGAGCAGTACTTC
TRBJ2-7 | - | - | TRBV14 | CASSPGLKYEQYF | TGTGCCAGCAGCCCGGGACTCAAATACGAGCAGTACTTC
TRBJ2-7 | - | TRBD1 | TRBV2 | CASRRTGAPYEQYF | TGTGCCAGCAGGCGGACAGGGGCACCCTACGAGCAGTACTTC
TRBJ2-5 | - | - | TRBV27 | CASSPRGETQYF | TGTGCCAGCAGTCCCCGGGGGGAGACCCAGTACTTC
TRBJ2-5 | few | - | TRBV27 | CASSSRRAIIETQYF | TGTGCCAGCAGCTCTCGGAGGGCGATTATCGAGACCCAGTACTTC
TRBJ1-5 | once | - | TRBV2 | CASSGGVGNQPQHF | TGTGCCAGCAGTGGAGGAGTCGGCAATCAGCCCCAGCATTTT
TRBJ1-2 | few | - | TRBV11-2 | CASSPIVAGTHTF | TGTGCCAGCAGCCCCATCGTGGCGGGCACCCACACCTTC
TRBJ1-4 | once | - | TRBV27 | CASSLREKLFF | TGTGCCAGCAGTTTACGTGAAAAACTGTTTTTT
TRBJ1-5 | few | - | TRBV6-6 | CASSTKHRGNQPQHF | TGTGCCAGCAGTACCAAACACAGGGGCAATCAGCCCCAGCATTTT
TRBJ1-1 | - | TRBD1 | TRBV5-1 | CASSLDRGTEAFF | TGCGCCAGCAGCTTGGACAGGGGAACTGAAGCTTTCTTT
TRBJ2-7 | once | TRBD1 | TRBV2 | CASSNPGTGLWYEQYF | TGTGCCAGCAGCAATCCCGGGACAGGGTTATGGTACGAGCAGTACTTC
TRBJ1-2 | once | - | TRBV5-1 | CASSLVSGSGYTF | TGCGCCAGCAGCTTGGTTTCCGGGAGTGGCTACACCTTC
TRBJ2-2 | - | - | TRBV30 | CAWSGGERLFF | TGTGCCTGGAGTGGGGGGGAAAGGCTGTTTTTT
TRBJ2-7 | - | - | TRBV7-6 | CASSGGPGDTLFSYEQYF | TGTGCCAGCAGTGGGGGACCAGGGGATACACTATTTTCCTACGAGCAGTACTTC
TRBJ1-4 | - | - | TRBV6-1 | CASSPRTATNEKLFF | TGTGCCAGCAGTCCGCGGACAGCGACTAATGAAAAACTGTTTTTT
TRBJ2-7 | - | TRBD2 | TRBV11-2 | CASSLVAGGSYEQYF | TGTGCCAGCAGCTTAGTAGCGGGAGGGTCCTACGAGCAGTACTTC
TRBJ2-7 | - | - | TRBV12-5 | CASGLGASSYEQYF | TGTGCTAGTGGTTTGGGGGCAAGCTCCTACGAGCAGTACTTC
TRBJ2-1 | - | - | TRBV7-8 | CASSLGVDEQFF | TGTGCCAGCAGCTTAGGTGTAGATGAGCAGTTCTTC
TRBJ2-3 | - | - | TRBV19 | CASSIVPLDTQYF | TGTGCCAGTAGTATAGTCCCGTTGGATACGCAGTATTTT
TRBJ2-1 | - | TRBD2 | TRBV5-1 | CASSLVLAGFTYNEQFF | TGCGCCAGCAGCTTGGTCCTAGCGGGGTTTACCTACAATGAGCAGTTCTTC
TRBJ1-3 | - | - | TRBV7-2 | CASNSPGGPGWNTIYF | TGTGCCAGCAACTCCCCCGGGGGACCAGGCTGGAACACCATATATTTT
TRBJ1-1 | - | TRBD1 | TRBV11-3 | CASSFDRTGVTEAFF | TGTGCCAGCAGCTTTGACCGGACAGGGGTAACTGAAGCTTTCTTT
TRBJ2-3 | - | - | TRBV15 | CATSSRSGESTDTQYF | TGTGCCACCAGCAGTCGTAGCGGAGAAAGCACAGATACGCAGTATTTT
TRBJ1-4 | - | - | TRBV28 | CASSLGRFANEKLFF | TGTGCCAGCAGTTTGGGGAGATTTGCTAATGAAAAACTGTTTTTT
TRBJ2-7 | - | - | TRBV27 | CASSFVGGSYEQYF | TGTGCCAGCAGTTTCGTAGGAGGCTCCTACGAGCAGTACTTC
TRBJ2-3 | - | - | TRBV6-6 | CASSYSFADTQYF | TGTGCCAGCAGTTACTCGTTCGCAGATACGCAGTATTTT
TRBJ2-5 | - | TRBD2 | TRBV12-5 | CASASGLPGGRETQYF | TGTGCTAGTGCCTCGGGGCTACCGGGAGGACGGGAGACCCAGTACTTC
TRBJ1-1 | once | - | TRBV5-4 | CASSLGPGASGPEAFF | TGTGCCAGCAGCTTGGGCCCAGGGGCTTCAGGTCCTGAAGCTTTCTTT